This T cell receptor (beta chain) was obtained from a study of tumor and adjacent non-tumor tissue in lung cancer. Across the study: On average, productive TCRbeta reads reached about 4 million per sample. Points from the study as a whole: In normal lung, the top 100 clones were significantly more dominant than in tumor. Patients with more diverse tumor TCRs had worse survival.

With regard to this clonotype: What it binds is unknown. Sequence at one end of the junction differs from germline and may be a read error.

Three rounds of nested PCR, following a modified ARM-PCR protocol, produced the TCRbeta library. TCRdb reprocessed the multiplex PCR reads with MiXCR, giving one entry per CDR3 protein. The sample holds approximately 110,000 distinct CDR3 sequences, 60% to 80% seen once. No cell sorting was done before RNA was extracted from the tissue. Distant lung tissue was collected more than 3 cm away from the tumor edge. Chemotherapy-naive patients with new lung cancer underwent thoracic surgery in China, August–late 2014. From germline, CDR1 is LGHNA and CDR2 YSLEER. The length of the CDR3 is 15 residues. The TCR sequence derives from a man aged 55 to 70 with non-small cell lung cancer. This sequence joins TRBV4-3 and TRBJ2-1, with 11 bases lining up with TRBD2. Sequenced material: distant non-tumor lung tissue. The CDR3 sequence is CASSQETSGSAEQLF. CDR3 nucleotides: TGCGCCAGCAGCCAAGAAACTAGCGGGAGTGCTGAGCAGCTCTTC.